This T cell receptor beta chain stems from a study of blood T cell repertoires in COVID-19 (TCRdb year 2020). Regarding the complete study: Samples covering the acute and convalescent phases of COVID-19 were provided by collaborators in the United States, Italy and Spain. The material from the prospective study consisted of cDNA or gDNA derived from T cells, B-cell-depleted T cells, or PBMCs. Subjects who had been exposed to COVID-19, were actively infected with it, or had recovered from it provided the deeply sampled blood TCRbeta repertoires that made up the dataset. A freely available public database, intended as a resource for researchers studying the immune response to SARS-CoV-2, is where the repertoires were released. The samples were drawn from the first 160 participants of the ongoing ImmuneRACE study and from roughly 1,300 subjects provided by 6 global collaborators. Nearly every sample came with metadata listing a de-identified subject ID, COVID-19 status, age in years and sex. Where available, HLA class I and class II types were obtained from metadata supplied by the sample provider rather than from assay-based typing. Results the study describes overall, beyond this receptor: The quantity of clinical and demographic metadata differed by source and by participant and was supplied without curation.

Turning to this clone: Which antigen it targets is not known. No much larger clone exists at a distance of one base, and base qualities are not known.

The immunoSEQ Assay, a bias-controlled multiplex PCR, was used to amplify TCRbeta CDR3 regions from genomic DNA. Under the source paper's analysis protocol: The number of nucleated cells in each sample was estimated from the amplification of reference gene primers within the assay. To quantify the absolute abundance of each unique TCRbeta CDR3 rearrangement, sequence reads were collapsed and filtered. For each sample, productive Simpson clonality was calculated as the square root of Simpson's diversity index over productive rearrangements. TCRdb holds this immuneACCESS table with in-frame rearrangements only. Some clones are missing; in checked studies, unresolved V genes explain under half, and the rest has no known cause. The V and J calls and clone size were taken over from that table, and D and trimming were inferred from the DNA. This sample has about 26,000 clones in its table, and around 92% of those were observed once. Jointly, the top ten make up 2.1% of the sample.

The collaborating institutions used their own protocols to collect whole blood in K2EDTA tubes. For TCRbeta analysis, collaborators shipped samples as frozen whole blood, isolated PBMCs, or DNA extracted from either of those sample types. This TCR came from a human donor in a cohort sampled during active COVID-19. Sequencing was performed on peripheral blood.

The DNA sequence is TGCGCCAGCAGCTCCGACTACACCGGGGAGCTGTTTTTT. Translation gives CASSSDYTGELFF. The chain links TRBV5-1 with TRBJ2-2; the D gene remains uncertain. The junction shows trimming of 3 bases on V and 3 bases on J, plus 6 bases between the germline ends. The germline V gene encodes CDR1 SGHRS and CDR2 YFSETQ. The CDR3 covers 13 residues, taking in both the cysteine and the phenylalanine. The DNA shown is the 39-base CDR3, in frame from base 1.